This T cell receptor beta chain was captured by sequencing in a study of CD8 T cells in Susac syndrome. Random hexamers served to reverse transcribe roughly 0.5 to 1 ug RNA. An immunoSEQ multiplex PCR amplified TCR beta CDR3 over 54 Vbeta and 13 Jbeta. From the immunoSEQ multiplex PCR reads, TCRdb called clonotypes with MiXCR, one entry per CDR3 protein. The profile shows roughly 180,000 distinct CDR3 sequences, around 94% of them singletons. With 2 bases clipped from V and 2 bases from J, the junction kept 7 bases outside the gene matches. Germline CDR1 GTSNPN, CDR2 SVGIG (reference sequence). The CDR3 is made up of 15 amino acids. Sequencing of TCR beta was carried out in blood CD8+ and CD4+ T cells. Diagnostic criteria defined recently for definite or probable disease were met by the Susac syndrome patients.

The specimen sequenced was CD4+ T cells from PBMCs. This rearrangement joins TRBV30 to TRBJ2-3, with 7 bases that match TRBD1. This clonotype was sampled from a human donor with Susac syndrome. The CDR3 coding sequence is TGTGCCTGGAGTCGGGCAGGGGGAACCACAGATACGCAGTATTTT. It specifies CAWSRAGGTTDTQYF.